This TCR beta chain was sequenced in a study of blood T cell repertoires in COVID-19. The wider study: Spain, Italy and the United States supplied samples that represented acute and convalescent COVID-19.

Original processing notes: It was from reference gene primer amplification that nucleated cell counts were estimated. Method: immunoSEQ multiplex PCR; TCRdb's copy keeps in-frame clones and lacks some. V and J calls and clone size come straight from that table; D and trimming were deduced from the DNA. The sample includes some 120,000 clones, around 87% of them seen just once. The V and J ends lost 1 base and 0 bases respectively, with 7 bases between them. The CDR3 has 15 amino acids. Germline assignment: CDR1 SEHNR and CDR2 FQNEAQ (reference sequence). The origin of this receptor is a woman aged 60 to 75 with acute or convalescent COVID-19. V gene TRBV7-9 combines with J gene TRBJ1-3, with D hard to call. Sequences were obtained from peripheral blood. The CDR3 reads CASSLDRGSGNTIYF. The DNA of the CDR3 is TGTGCCAGCAGCTTAGATCGAGGCTCTGGAAACACCATATATTTT.